The 20 T cell receptor beta chains in this list originate from one sample, sequenced in a study of OX40 agonist ivuxolimab in advanced cancers. The protocol was immunoSEQ multiplex PCR, while the TCRdb copy is restricted to in-frame clones and leaves out a portion. The table shows 65,000 to 95,000 clones, with more than 90% occurring only once. The material sequenced was CD4+ or CD8+ T cells sorted from blood, taken in a trial of the OX40 agonist ivuxolimab. Receptor source: an adult with an advanced solid tumor such as melanoma, head and neck, liver or kidney cancer.

The chain recombines TRBV7-9 with TRBJ2-5; 7 bases are a match to TRBD2. The CDR3 runs 14 residues. Unmatched junction bases numbered 4, after V lost 2 bases and J lost 4 bases. Germline CDR1 and CDR2: SEHNR and FQNEAQ (reference sequence). Here the CDR3 DNA reads TGTGCCAGCAGCTTATTGATAGCGGGAGAGACCCAGTACTTC. Its translation is CASSLLIAGETQYF.

The chain joins TRBV4-1 to TRBJ2-1; TRBD2 matches at 7 bases. This CDR3 spans 16 amino acids. Germline-derived CDR1 and CDR2 are MGHRA and YSYEKL. J gave up 8 bases and V 1 base, and 11 bases lay outside the gene matches. This chain's CDR3 is CASSQVLAGDRDEQFF. The CDR3 DNA is TGCGCCAGCAGCCAAGTCCTGGCGGGAGACCGGGATGAGCAGTTCTTC.

The rearrangement links TRBV5-1 to TRBJ2-3; no definite D call. This CDR3 has 15 residues. The ends were cut back, 0 bases at V and 2 bases at J, with 10 bases in the middle. Germline CDR1 is SGHRS and CDR2 is YFSETQ. The CDR3: CASSLGGGFTDTQYF. The CDR3 nucleotides are TGCGCCAGCAGCTTGGGAGGCGGCTTCACAGATACGCAGTATTTT.

CDR3 amino acids: CASSEGLAGYEQFF. The CDR3 bases are TGTGCCAGCAGTGAGGGACTAGCGGGATATGAGCAGTTCTTC. The chain is built from TRBV6-4 and TRBJ2-1; 13 nucleotides match TRBD2. Germline CDR1 and CDR2: MRHNA and SNTAGT. This CDR3 contains 14 residues. The J segment lost 8 bases and the V segment lost 3 bases, leaving 1 base of the junction unmatched.

The chain employs TRBV7-3 and TRBJ2-2, with D hard to call. With 5 bases removed from V and 5 bases from J, the gap between germline ends came to 6 bases. The CDR3 runs 12 residues. Germline V gene data show CDR1 as SGHTA and CDR2 as FQGTGA. CDR3 coding DNA: TGTGCCAGCAGCATTGGTACCGGGGAGCTGTTTTTT. Residues: CASSIGTGELFF.

Notes on this clone: An end of the junction differs from the germline gene, which may be a read error. The chain uses TRBV19 and TRBJ1-1; 10 nucleotides align to TRBD1. CDR1 and CDR2 (germline): LNHDA, SQIVND (reference sequence). This CDR3 is 14 amino acids long. The CDR3 is CASSIERQGATPLF. CDR3 nucleotides: TGTGCCAGTAGTATTGAGAGACAGGGGGCGACTCCCCTCTTT.

V usage is TRBV9 and J usage is TRBJ2-5; 11 positions match TRBD1. CDR3 length equals 15 residues. CDR1 and CDR2 (germline): SGDLS, YYNGEE. The junction had 7 bases not matched to a gene; V was cut back by 4 bases and J by 5 bases. The CDR3 reads CASSLRDRGYETQYF. CDR3 coding DNA: TGTGCCAGCAGCCTGAGGGACAGGGGGTACGAGACCCAGTACTTC. The entire variable domain, with the rest obtained from reference TRBV9 and TRBJ2-5, is as follows: DSGVTQTPKHLITATGQRVTLRCSPRSGDLSVYWYQQSLDQGLQFLIQYYNGEERAKGNILERFSAQQFPDLHSELNLSSLELGDSALYFCASSLRDRGYETQYFGPGTRLLVL.

This sequence joins TRBV28 and TRBJ1-4; 7 bases are a match to TRBD1. With V trimmed by 3 bases and J by 6 bases, 10 bases remained unmatched. Germline CDR1 MDHEN, CDR2 SYDVKM. The CDR3 runs 16 residues. CDR3 coding DNA: TGTGCCAGCAGTTTGGGGGGGGCAGGGGGATATGAAAAACTGTTTTTT. Translation gives CASSLGGAGGYEKLFF.

The chain is built from TRBV7-7 and TRBJ1-5; TRBD1 agrees at 9 bases. CDR3 size: 15 residues. Per the germline V gene, CDR1 is SSHAT and CDR2 is FNYEAQ (reference sequence). The CDR3 is CALRFPGQGGQPQHF. CDR3 coding DNA: TGTGCTCTAAGGTTTCCGGGACAGGGTGGACAGCCCCAGCATTTT.

The gene calls are TRBV28 and TRBJ2-7, with D maybe TRBD1 (6 bases). Germline V gives CDR1 MDHEN, CDR2 SYDVKM. The V gene lost 3 bases and the J gene lost 8 bases, with 17 bases spanning the gap. This CDR3 spans 14 amino acids. CDR3 DNA sequence: TGTGCCAGCAGTTTCCTGAGGGGGTTTAATAAGCAGTACTTC. This encodes CASSFLRGFNKQYF.

The genes are TRBV2 and TRBJ2-6, with 7 bases matching TRBD1. Germline V gives CDR1 SNHLY, CDR2 FYNNEI. There are 15 residues in the CDR3. V lost 9 bases, J lost 4 bases, and 9 bases stayed unmatched. The CDR3 nucleotides read TGTGCCAGAACAGGGGCCCATTCCGGGGCCAACGTCCTGACTTTC. Translation: CARTGAHSGANVLTF. The full variable domain, with the rest looked up from reference TRBV2 and TRBJ2-6, is EPEVTQTPSHQVTQMGQEVILRCVPISNHLYFYWYRQILGQKVEFLVSFYNNEISEKSEIFDDQFSVERPDGSNFTLKIRSTKLEDSAMYFCARTGAHSGANVLTFGAGSRLTVL.

This chain connects TRBV7-3 to TRBJ2-1; D perhaps matches TRBD1 (6 bases). The CDR3 loop spans 15 amino acids. Germline V gene sequence: CDR1 SGHTA, CDR2 FQGTGA. V dropped 5 bases and J dropped 7 bases, with 18 bases sitting between them. For the CDR3, the DNA is TGTGCCAGCAGCAGTTCCGGGACACCATGGAATGAGCAGTTCTTC. Protein sequence: CASSSSGTPWNEQFF.

The V and J genes are TRBV28 and TRBJ2-5; D is perhaps TRBD1 (6 bases). Germline V CDR1 and CDR2: MDHEN, SYDVKM. The CDR3 length is 12 residues. Trimming pared 7 bases from V and 5 bases from J, leaving 11 bases between. The CDR3 loop reads CASTTGPETQYF. DNA of the CDR3: TGTGCCAGCACTACAGGGCCCGAGACCCAGTACTTC. Looking up the rest from reference TRBV28 and TRBJ2-5 gives the full variable domain: DVKVTQSSRYLVKRTGEKVFLECVQDMDHENMFWYRQDPGLGLRLIYFSYDVKMKEKGDIPEGYSVSREKKERFSLILESASTNQTSMYLCASTTGPETQYFGPGTRLLVL.

The chain uses TRBV28 and TRBJ2-3; D may correspond to TRBD1 or TRBD2 (5 bases each). Per germline, CDR1 MDHEN and CDR2 SYDVKM. V gave up 6 bases and J gave up 0 bases, with 10 bases separating them. The CDR3 covers 14 residues. This chain's CDR3 is CASRGVLSTDTQYF. CDR3 nucleotides: TGTGCCAGCAGGGGGGTACTCAGCACAGATACGCAGTATTTT.

V is TRBV4-2 and J is TRBJ1-2, with TRBD1 as a possible D gene (5 bases). Germline CDR1 is LGHNA and CDR2 is YNFKEQ. Deletions cut 0 bases from V and 3 bases from J, with 8 bases between. The CDR3 totals 14 residues. CDR3 residues: CASSQDPQDYGYTF. The CDR3 bases are TGTGCCAGCAGCCAAGATCCACAGGACTATGGCTACACCTTC.

The V gene is TRBV5-4, the J gene TRBJ2-1; 12 positions match TRBD2. The CDR3 has 17 residues. The V and J ends lost 4 bases and 7 bases, in that order; junction bases with no gene match: 12. Germline values: CDR1 SGHNT, CDR2 YYREEE (reference sequence). The CDR3 DNA reads TGTGCCAGCAGCCTAGGACTAGCGGGATCCCTGGGGAATGAGCAGTTCTTC. Encoded protein: CASSLGLAGSLGNEQFF.

This rearrangement joins TRBV6-5 to TRBJ1-1; D not certain. Germline CDR1 MNHEY, CDR2 SVGAGI. The V end was cut by 4 bases, the J end by 3 bases, with 12 bases between. The CDR3 contains 14 residues. The CDR3 DNA follows: TGTGCCAGCAGTTTCGCGACGGGGTACACTGAAGCTTTCTTT. As protein: CASSFATGYTEAFF.

V gene TRBV28 combines with J gene TRBJ2-7, with TRBD1 matching over 10 bases. Germline lookup yields CDR1 MDHEN and CDR2 SYDVKM. This CDR3 has 14 amino acids. The ends lost 4 bases at V and 4 bases at J; junction bases unmatched: 4. The DNA of the CDR3 is TGTGCCAGCAGTTGGGACAGGGGTAGATACGAGCAGTACTTC. Translation gives CASSWDRGRYEQYF.

In DNA form, the CDR3 reads TGTGCCAGCACCCTTAGCGGGAGTCAAGAGCAGTACTTC. This gives the protein CASTLSGSQEQYF. The chain recombines TRBV28 with TRBJ2-7; 9 nucleotides agree with TRBD2. This CDR3 spans 13 amino acids. In germline, CDR1 is MDHEN, CDR2 SYDVKM. Trimming cost V 7 bases and J 7 bases; bases outside gene matches: 8.

This chain joins TRBV5-1 and TRBJ2-1, with 7 bases matching TRBD2. The CDR3 loop spans 15 amino acids. V was clipped by 0 bases and J by 2 bases; unmatched bases: 2. CDR1 is SGHRS and CDR2 is YFSETQ in the germline V gene. The CDR3 sequence is CASSLVSGTYNEQFF. As DNA, the CDR3 is TGCGCCAGCAGCTTGGTAAGCGGGACCTACAATGAGCAGTTCTTC.